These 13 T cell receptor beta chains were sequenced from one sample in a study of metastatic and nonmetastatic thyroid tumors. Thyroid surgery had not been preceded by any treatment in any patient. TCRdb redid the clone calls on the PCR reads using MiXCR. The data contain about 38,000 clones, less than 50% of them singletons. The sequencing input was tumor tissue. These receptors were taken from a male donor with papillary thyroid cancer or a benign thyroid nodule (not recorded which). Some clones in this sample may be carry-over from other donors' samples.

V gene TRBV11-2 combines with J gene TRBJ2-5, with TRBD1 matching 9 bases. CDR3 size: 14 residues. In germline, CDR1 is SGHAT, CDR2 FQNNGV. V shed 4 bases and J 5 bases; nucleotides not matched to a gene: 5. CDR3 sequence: CASSYDRGWETQYF. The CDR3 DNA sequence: TGTGCCAGCAGCTATGACAGGGGGTGGGAGACCCAGTACTTC.

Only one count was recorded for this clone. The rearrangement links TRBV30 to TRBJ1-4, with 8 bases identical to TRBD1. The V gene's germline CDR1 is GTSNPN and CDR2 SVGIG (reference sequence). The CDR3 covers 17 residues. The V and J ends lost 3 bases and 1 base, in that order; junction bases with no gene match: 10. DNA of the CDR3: TGTGCCTGGAGCTTCACCGGACAGGGCGTAACTAATGAAAAACTGTTTTTT. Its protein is CAWSFTGQGVTNEKLFF.

CDR3 loop: CASSSATGGSETQYF. In nucleotides, the CDR3 is TGTGCCAGTAGTTCCGCGACAGGGGGCAGTGAGACCCAGTACTTC. The V and J genes are TRBV19 and TRBJ2-5; 10 bases match TRBD1. Germline loops: CDR1 LNHDA, CDR2 SQIVND (reference sequence). V trimming: 5 bases; J trimming: 5 bases; junction bases outside the gene matches: 8. The CDR3 extends over 15 amino acids.

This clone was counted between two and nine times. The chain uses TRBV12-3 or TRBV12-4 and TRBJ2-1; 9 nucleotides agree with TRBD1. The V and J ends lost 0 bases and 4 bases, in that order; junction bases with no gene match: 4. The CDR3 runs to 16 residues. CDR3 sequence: CASSLAGQGGYNEQFF. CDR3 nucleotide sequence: TGTGCCAGCAGTTTAGCGGGACAGGGAGGATACAATGAGCAGTTCTTC.

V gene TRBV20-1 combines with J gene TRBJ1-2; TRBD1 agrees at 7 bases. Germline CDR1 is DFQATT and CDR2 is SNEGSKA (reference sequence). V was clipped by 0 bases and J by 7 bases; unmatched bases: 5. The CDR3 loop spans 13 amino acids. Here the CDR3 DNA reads TGCAGTGCTAGAGACAGGGGGTCGGGTGGCTACACCTTC. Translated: CSARDRGSGGYTF.

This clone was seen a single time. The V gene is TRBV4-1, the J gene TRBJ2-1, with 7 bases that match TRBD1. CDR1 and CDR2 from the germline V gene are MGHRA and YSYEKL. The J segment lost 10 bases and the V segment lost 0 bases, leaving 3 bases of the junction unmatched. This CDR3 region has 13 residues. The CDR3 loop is CASSQEGTVEQFF. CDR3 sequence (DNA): TGCGCCAGCAGCCAAGAAGGGACAGTAGAGCAGTTCTTC.

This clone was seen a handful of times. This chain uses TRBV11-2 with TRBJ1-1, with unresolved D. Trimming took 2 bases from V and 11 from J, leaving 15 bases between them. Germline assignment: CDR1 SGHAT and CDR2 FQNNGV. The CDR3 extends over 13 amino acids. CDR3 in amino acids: CASSLLDSPTAFF. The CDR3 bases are TGTGCCAGCAGCTTACTTGATAGCCCGACGGCTTTCTTT.

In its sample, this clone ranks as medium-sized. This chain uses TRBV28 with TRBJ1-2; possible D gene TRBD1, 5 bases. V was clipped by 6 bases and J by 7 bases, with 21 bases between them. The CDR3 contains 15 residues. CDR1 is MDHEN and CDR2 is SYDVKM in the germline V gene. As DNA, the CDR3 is TGTGCCAGCAGAAGGACACCCAGGGTTGGCGGTGGCTACACCTTC. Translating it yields CASRRTPRVGGGYTF.

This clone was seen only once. This chain's CDR3 is CASSLAEGYEQYF. The CDR3 DNA reads TGCGCCAGCAGCTTGGCCGAAGGATACGAGCAGTACTTC. The genes are TRBV5-1 and TRBJ2-7; D is uncertain. Germline V gene lookup returns CDR1 SGHRS and CDR2 YFSETQ. Trimming pared 0 bases from V and 4 bases from J, leaving 8 bases between. There are 13 residues in the CDR3.

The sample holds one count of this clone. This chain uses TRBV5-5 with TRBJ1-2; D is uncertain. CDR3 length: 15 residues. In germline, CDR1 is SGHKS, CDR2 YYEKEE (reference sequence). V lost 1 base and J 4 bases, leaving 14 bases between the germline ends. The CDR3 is CASSLRLNGGYGYTF. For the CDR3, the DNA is TGTGCCAGCAGCTTGCGGTTGAACGGAGGCTATGGCTACACCTTC.

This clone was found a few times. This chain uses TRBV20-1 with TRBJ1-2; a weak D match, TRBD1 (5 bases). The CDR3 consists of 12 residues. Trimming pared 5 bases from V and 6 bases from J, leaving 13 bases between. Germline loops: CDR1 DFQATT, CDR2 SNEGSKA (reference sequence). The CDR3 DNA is TGCAGTGCTGAAGGGGAGGGAGATGGCTACACCTTC. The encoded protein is CSAEGEGDGYTF.

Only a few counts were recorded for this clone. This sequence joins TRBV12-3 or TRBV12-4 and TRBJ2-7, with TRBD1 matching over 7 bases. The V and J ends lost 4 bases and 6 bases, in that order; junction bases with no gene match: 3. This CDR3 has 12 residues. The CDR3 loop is CASSSTGREQYV. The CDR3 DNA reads TGTGCCAGCAGTTCGACAGGGCGCGAGCAGTACGTC.

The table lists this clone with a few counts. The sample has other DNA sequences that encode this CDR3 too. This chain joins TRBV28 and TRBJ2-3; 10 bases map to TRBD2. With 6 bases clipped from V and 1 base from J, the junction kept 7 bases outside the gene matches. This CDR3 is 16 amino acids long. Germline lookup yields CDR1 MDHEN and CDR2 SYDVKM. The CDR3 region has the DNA TGTGCCAGCAGCATTACTAGCGGGATGGGCACAGATACGCAGTATTTT. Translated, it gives CASSITSGMGTDTQYF.